This T cell receptor beta chain emerged from a study of control samples from healthy donors and cancer patients. Assay used: immunoSEQ multiplex PCR; TCRdb lists only in-frame clones, some missing. This table holds tens of thousands of clones, about 89% found once. This clone was detected once. Germline trimming cut 3 bases from V and 4 bases from J; bases unmatched to any gene: 2. Germline CDR1 and CDR2: SGHDT and YYEEEE. The CDR3 loop spans 13 amino acids. What was sequenced was PBMCs. The V and J genes are TRBV5-6 and TRBJ1-2; 8 nucleotides align to TRBD1. This receptor was obtained from a woman aged 45 to 65 with colorectal cancer. The CDR3 spells CASSSTGGYGYTF. CDR3 sequence (DNA): TGTGCCAGCAGCTCCACAGGGGGCTATGGCTACACCTTC.